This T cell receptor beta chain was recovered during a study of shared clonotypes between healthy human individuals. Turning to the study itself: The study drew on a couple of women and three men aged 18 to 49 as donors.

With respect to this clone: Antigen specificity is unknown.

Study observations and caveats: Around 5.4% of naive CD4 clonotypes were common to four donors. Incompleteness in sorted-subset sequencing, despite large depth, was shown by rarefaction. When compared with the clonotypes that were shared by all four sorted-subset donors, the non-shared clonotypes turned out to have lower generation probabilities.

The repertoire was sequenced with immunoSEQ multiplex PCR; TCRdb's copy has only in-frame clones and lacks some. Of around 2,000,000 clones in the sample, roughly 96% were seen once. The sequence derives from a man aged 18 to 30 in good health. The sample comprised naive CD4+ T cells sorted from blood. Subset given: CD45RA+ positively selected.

CDR3 in DNA: TGTGCCAGTAGTATAGGACTAGTAGGGTTGGATGAGCAGTTCTTC. Its protein is CASSIGLVGLDEQFF. This chain joins TRBV19 and TRBJ2-1, with D perhaps matching TRBD2 (6 bases). Looked up from germline, CDR1 is LNHDA and CDR2 is SQIVND (reference sequence). This CDR3 region has 15 residues. The V end lost 1 base, the J end lost 8 bases, and 15 bases lay between the germline ends.